This is a list of T cell receptor beta chains from one sample in a study of T cells in Graves' hyperthyroidism and ophthalmopathy. TCRdb recomputed calls from the multiplex PCR reads with MiXCR, one row per CDR3 protein. The profile shows roughly 560,000 distinct CDR3 sequences, approximately 14% of them singletons. Sequenced sample: blood. Receptors originate from a woman between 35 and 50 years old with Graves' ophthalmopathy. Each CDR3 is given with its conserved first and last residue. Each record gives: J gene, clone size, D gene, V gene, CDR3 DNA, CDR3 protein. A D gene is named only where the DNA matches it firmly. Expanded clones get a size class; other rows say once, few or many, or leave the size out.

TRBJ1-1,few,-,TRBV2,TGTGCCAGCGGGGGCCTCCGAACTTACATGAACACTGAAGCTTTCTTT,CASGGLRTYMNTEAFF
TRBJ2-5,many,TRBD2,TRBV11-1,TGTGCCAGCAGCTTCTCTAGCGGACAAGAGACCCAGTACTTC,CASSFSSGQETQYF
TRBJ2-7,many,TRBD1,TRBV27,TGTGCCAGCAGTTGGTTCGGTAGGACAGGGCCCTACGAGCAGTACTTC,CASSWFGRTGPYEQYF
TRBJ2-2,many,-,TRBV10-1,TGCGCCAGCAGGGAAGGACAGAACACCGGGGAGCTGTTTTTT,CASREGQNTGELFF
TRBJ1-5,many,-,TRBV2,TGTGCCAGCAAGGTAGGGGGACCCGAACCCCAGCATTTT,CASKVGGPEPQHF
TRBJ1-1,many,TRBD1,TRBV19,TGTGCCAGTAGTATGACAGGGGGGCGGACTGAAGCTTTCTTT,CASSMTGGRTEAFF
TRBJ1-1,many,-,TRBV6-1,TGTGCCAGCAGCCTGACATCGAACACTGAAGCTTTCTTT,CASSLTSNTEAFF
TRBJ1-1,-,-,TRBV29-1,TGCAGCGTTGGGGGGGACCGCGAGGCGGTGAACACTGAAGCTTTCTTT,CSVGGDREAVNTEAFF
TRBJ2-7,many,-,TRBV29-1,TGCAGCGTTGAAAAGAGAGGTTTCGTTTCCTACGAGCAGTACTTC,CSVEKRGFVSYEQYF
TRBJ2-5,-,-,TRBV6-1,TGTGCCAGCAGTCCCGGGACGAAGGAGGGAGAGACCCAGTACTTC,CASSPGTKEGETQYF
TRBJ2-5,-,-,TRBV28,TGTGCCAGCAATAGCATGGGGGTTGTGACCCAGTACTTC,CASNSMGVVTQYF
TRBJ1-2,many,-,TRBV11-3,TGTGCCAGCAGCTTATCCAGGGGATCTAACTATGGCTACACCTTC,CASSLSRGSNYGYTF
TRBJ1-2,many,-,TRBV29-1,TGCAGCGTCGGGGAAGGCTACACCTTC,CSVGEGYTF
TRBJ2-7,once,-,TRBV6-5,TGTGCCAGCAGTTACTACGGACAGAGTTACGAGCAGTACTTC,CASSYYGQSYEQYF
TRBJ1-6,-,TRBD1,TRBV5-1,TGCGCCAGCAGCGGAGCGGGACAGCTCAATTCACCCCTCCACTTT,CASSGAGQLNSPLHF
TRBJ2-7,many,TRBD1,TRBV6-2/TRBV6-3,TGTGCCAGCAGCACCGACAGGGGAACCTACGAGCAGTACTTC,CASSTDRGTYEQYF
TRBJ2-2,few,TRBD2,TRBV14,TGTGCCAGCAGCCAATCCCCGGGACTAGCGGGAGTATCGAACACCGGGGAGCTGTTTTTT,CASSQSPGLAGVSNTGELFF
TRBJ1-2,-,TRBD1,TRBV18,TGTGCCAGCTCACAAGATGAGGGACAGGGGGCATTTGGCTACACCTTC,CASSQDEGQGAFGYTF
TRBJ2-1,many,-,TRBV20-1,TGCAGCGGGGGACAGTCCTACAATGAGCAGTTCTTC,CSGGQSYNEQFF